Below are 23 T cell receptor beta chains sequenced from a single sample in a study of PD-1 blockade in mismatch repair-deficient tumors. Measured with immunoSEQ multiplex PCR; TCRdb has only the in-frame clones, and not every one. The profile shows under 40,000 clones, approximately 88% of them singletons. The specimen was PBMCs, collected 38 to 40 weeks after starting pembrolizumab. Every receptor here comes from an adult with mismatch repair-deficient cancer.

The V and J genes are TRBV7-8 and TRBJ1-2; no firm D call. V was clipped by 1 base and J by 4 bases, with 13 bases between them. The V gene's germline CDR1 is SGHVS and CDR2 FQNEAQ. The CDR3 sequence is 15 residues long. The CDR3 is CASSLEFSLSYGYTF. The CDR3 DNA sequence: TGTGCCAGCAGCTTAGAATTTTCGCTTAGCTATGGCTACACCTTC.

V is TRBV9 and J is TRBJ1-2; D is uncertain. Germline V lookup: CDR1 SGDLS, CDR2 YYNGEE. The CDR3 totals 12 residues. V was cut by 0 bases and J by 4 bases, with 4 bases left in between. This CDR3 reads CASSVGIYGYTF. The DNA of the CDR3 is TGTGCCAGCAGCGTAGGTATCTATGGCTACACCTTC.

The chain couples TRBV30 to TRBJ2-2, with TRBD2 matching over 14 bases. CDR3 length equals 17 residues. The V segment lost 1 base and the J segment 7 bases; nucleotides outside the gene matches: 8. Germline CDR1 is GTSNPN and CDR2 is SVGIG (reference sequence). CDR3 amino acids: CAWSEPGLAGVIGELFF. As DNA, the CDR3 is TGTGCCTGGAGTGAACCGGGACTAGCGGGAGTTATCGGGGAGCTGTTTTTT.

Written as DNA, the CDR3 is TGTGCCAGCAGTTCCAGCCGGAGCTCCTACGAGCAGTACTTC. Translated: CASSSSRSSYEQYF. This rearrangement joins TRBV28 to TRBJ2-7; D is undetermined. CDR1 and CDR2 (germline): MDHEN, SYDVKM. The CDR3 length is 14 residues. V shed 4 bases and J shed 0 bases, with 10 bases lying between them.

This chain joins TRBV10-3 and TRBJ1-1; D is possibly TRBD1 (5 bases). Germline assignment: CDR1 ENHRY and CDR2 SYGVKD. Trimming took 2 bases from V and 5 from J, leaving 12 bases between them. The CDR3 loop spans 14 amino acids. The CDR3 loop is CAISEVGLGTEAFF. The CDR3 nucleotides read TGTGCCATCAGTGAGGTGGGGCTGGGGACTGAAGCTTTCTTT.

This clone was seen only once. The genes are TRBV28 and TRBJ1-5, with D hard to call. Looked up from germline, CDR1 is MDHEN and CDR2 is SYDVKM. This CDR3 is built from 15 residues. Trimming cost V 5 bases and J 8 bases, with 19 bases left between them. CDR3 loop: CASSLPKGGVEPQHF. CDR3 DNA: TGTGCCAGCAGTCTCCCTAAGGGAGGTGTGGAGCCCCAGCATTTT.

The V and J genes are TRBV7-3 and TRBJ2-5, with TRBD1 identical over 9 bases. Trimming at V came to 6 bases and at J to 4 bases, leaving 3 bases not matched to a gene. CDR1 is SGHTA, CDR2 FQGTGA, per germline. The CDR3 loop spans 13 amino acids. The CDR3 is CASSQGQGETQYF. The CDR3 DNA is TGTGCCAGCAGTCAGGGACAGGGAGAGACCCAGTACTTC.

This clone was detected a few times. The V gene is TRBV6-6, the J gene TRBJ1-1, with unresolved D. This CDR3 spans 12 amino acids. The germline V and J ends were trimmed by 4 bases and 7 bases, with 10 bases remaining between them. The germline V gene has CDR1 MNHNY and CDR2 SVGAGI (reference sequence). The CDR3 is CASSWQRDEAFF. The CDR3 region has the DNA TGTGCCAGCAGTTGGCAGAGGGATGAAGCTTTCTTT.

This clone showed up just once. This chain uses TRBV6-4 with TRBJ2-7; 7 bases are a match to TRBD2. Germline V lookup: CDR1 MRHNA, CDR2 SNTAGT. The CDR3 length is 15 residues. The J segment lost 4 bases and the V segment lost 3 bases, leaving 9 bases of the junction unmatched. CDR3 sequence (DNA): TGTGCCAGCAGTGAGAGAGCGGGGCCACCTTACGAGCAGTACTTC. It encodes CASSERAGPPYEQYF.

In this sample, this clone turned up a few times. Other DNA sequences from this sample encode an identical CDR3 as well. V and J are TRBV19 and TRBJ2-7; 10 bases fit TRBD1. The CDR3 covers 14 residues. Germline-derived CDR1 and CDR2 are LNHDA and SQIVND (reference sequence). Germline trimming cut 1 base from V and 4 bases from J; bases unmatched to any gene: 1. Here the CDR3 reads CASSIGQGAYEQYF. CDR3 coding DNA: TGTGCCAGTAGTATAGGACAGGGGGCATACGAGCAGTACTTC.

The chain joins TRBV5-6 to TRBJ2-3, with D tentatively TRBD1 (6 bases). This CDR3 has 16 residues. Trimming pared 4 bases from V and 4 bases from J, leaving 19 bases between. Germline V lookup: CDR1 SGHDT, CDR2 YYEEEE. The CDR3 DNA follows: TGTGCCAGCAGCCGGATTGACAGGAGTCAAGCAGATACGCAGTATTTT. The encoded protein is CASSRIDRSQADTQYF. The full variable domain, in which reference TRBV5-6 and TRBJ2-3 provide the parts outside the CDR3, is DAGVTQSPTHLIKTRGQQVTLRCSPKSGHDTVSWYQQALGQGPQFIFQYYEEEERQRGNFPDRFSGHQFPNYSSELNVNALLLGDSALYLCASSRIDRSQADTQYFGPGTRLTVL.

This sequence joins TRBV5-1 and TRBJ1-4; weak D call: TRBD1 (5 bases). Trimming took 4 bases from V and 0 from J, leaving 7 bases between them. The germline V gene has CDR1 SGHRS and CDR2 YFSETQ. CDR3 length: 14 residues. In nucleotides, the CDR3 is TGCGCCAGCAGCCAGACAGCAACTAATGAAAAACTGTTTTTT. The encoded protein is CASSQTATNEKLFF.

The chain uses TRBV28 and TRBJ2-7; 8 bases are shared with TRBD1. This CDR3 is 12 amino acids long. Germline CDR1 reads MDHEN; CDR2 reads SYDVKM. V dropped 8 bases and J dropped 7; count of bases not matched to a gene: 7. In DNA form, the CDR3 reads TGTGCCAGCGGGCAGGGGGCGCGAGAGCAGTACTTC. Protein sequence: CASGQGAREQYF.

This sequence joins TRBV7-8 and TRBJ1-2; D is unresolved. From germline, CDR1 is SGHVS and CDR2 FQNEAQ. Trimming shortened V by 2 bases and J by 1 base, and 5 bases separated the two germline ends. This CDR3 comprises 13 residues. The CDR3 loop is CASSLTDNYGYTF. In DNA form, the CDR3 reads TGTGCCAGCAGCTTAACAGATAACTATGGCTACACCTTC.

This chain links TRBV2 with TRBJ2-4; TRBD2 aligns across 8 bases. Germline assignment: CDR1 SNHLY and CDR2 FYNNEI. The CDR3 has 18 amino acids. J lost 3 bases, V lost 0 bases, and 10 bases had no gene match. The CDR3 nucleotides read TGTGCCAGCAGTGAAGCGCTTTGGGCGGGAGGTGGCAAAAACATTCAGTACTTC. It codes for CASSEALWAGGGKNIQYF.

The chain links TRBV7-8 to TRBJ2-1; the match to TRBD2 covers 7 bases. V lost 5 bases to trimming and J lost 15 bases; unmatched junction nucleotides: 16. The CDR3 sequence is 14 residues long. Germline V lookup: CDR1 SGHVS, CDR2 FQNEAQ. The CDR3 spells CASSGRGLADIRFF. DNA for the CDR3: TGTGCCAGCAGCGGTAGAGGGCTAGCGGACATACGGTTCTTC.

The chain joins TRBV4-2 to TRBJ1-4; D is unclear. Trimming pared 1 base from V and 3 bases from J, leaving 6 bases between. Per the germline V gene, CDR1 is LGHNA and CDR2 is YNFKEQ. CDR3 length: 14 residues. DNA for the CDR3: TGTGCCAGCAGCCAAGGTAGTCCTAATGAAAAACTGTTTTTT. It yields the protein CASSQGSPNEKLFF.

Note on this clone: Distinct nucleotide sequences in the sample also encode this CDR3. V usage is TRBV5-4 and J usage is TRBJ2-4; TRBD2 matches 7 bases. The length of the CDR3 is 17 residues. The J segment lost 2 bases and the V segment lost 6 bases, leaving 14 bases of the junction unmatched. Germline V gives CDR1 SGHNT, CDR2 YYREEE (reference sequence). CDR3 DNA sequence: TGTGCCAGCACCGCTGGGACCAGCGGGACTACCAAAAACATTCAGTACTTC. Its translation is CASTAGTSGTTKNIQYF.

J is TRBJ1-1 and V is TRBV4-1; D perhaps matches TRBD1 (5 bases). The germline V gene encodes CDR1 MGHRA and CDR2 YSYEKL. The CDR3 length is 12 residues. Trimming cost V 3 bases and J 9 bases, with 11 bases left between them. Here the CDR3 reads CASSHTGNQAFF. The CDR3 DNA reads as TGCGCCAGCAGCCATACAGGAAACCAAGCTTTCTTT.

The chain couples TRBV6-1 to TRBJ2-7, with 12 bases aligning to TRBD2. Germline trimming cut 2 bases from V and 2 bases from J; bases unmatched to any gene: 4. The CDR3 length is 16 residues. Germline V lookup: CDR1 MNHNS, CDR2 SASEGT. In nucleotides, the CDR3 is TGTGCCAGCAGTGAAACTAGCGGGAGGCCGACCTACGAGCAGTACTTC. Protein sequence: CASSETSGRPTYEQYF.

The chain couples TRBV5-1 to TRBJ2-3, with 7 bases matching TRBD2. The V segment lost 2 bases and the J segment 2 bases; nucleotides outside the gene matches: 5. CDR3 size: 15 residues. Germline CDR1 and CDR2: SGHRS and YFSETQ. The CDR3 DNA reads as TGCGCCAGCAGCTTCCGCGGGGGATACACAGATACGCAGTATTTT. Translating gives CASSFRGGYTDTQYF.

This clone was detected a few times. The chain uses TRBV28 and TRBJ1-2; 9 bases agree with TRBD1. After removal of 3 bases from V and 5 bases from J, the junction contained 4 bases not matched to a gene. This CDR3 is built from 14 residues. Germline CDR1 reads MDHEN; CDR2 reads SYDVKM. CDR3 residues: CASSFEQGAYGYTF. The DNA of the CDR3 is TGTGCCAGCAGTTTTGAACAGGGGGCGTATGGCTACACCTTC.

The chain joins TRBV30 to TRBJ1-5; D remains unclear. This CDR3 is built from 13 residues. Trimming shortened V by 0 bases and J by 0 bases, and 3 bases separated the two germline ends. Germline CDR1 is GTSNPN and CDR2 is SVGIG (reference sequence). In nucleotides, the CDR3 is TGTGCCTGGAGTGTCAATAGCAATCAGCCCCAGCATTTT. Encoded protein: CAWSVNSNQPQHF.